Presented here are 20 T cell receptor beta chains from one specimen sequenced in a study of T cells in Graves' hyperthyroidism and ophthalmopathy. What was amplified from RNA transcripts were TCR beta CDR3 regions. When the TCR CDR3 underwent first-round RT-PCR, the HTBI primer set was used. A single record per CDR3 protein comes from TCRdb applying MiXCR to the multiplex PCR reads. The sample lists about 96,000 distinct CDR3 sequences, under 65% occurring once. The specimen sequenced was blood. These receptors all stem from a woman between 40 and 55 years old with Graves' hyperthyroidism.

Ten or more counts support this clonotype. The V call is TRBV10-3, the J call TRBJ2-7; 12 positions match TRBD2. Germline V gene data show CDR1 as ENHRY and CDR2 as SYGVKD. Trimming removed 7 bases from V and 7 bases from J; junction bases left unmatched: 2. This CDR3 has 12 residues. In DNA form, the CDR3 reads TGTGCCATCAAAGGACTAGCGGGAGAGCAGTACTTC. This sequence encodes CAIKGLAGEQYF.

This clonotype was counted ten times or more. The CDR3 nucleotides are TGCAGCGTTACAGGAGCGAACACTGAAGCTTTCTTT. Encoded protein: CSVTGANTEAFF. This chain joins TRBV29-1 and TRBJ1-1; perhaps TRBD1 as D (5 bases). This CDR3 has 12 amino acids. In germline, CDR1 is SQVTM, CDR2 ANQGSEA. The V end lost 5 bases, the J end lost 1 base, and 8 bases lay between the germline ends.

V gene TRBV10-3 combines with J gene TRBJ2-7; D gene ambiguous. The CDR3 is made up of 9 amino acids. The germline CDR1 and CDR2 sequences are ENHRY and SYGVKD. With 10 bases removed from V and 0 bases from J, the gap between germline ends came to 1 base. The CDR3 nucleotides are TGTGCCACCTCCTACGAGCAGTACTTC. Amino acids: CATSYEQYF.

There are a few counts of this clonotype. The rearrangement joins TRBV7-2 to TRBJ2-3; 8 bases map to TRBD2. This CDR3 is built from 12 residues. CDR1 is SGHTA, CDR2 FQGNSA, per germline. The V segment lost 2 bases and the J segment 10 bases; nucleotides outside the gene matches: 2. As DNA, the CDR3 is TGTGCCAGCAGCTTATTAGCGGGGTCGCAGTATTTT. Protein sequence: CASSLLAGSQYF.

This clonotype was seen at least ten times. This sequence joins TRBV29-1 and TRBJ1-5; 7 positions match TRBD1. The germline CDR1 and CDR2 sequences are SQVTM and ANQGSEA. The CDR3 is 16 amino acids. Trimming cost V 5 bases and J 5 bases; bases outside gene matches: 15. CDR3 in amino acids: CSVRDREGRRDQPQHF. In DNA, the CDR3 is TGCAGCGTTCGAGACAGGGAGGGACGAAGGGATCAGCCCCAGCATTTT.

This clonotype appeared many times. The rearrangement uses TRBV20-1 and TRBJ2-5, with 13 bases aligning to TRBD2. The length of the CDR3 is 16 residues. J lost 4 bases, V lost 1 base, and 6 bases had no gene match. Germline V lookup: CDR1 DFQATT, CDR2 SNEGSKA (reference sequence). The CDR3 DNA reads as TGCAGTGCTAGAGCCTTCCGGACTAGCGGGAGAGAGACCCAGTACTTC. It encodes CSARAFRTSGRETQYF.

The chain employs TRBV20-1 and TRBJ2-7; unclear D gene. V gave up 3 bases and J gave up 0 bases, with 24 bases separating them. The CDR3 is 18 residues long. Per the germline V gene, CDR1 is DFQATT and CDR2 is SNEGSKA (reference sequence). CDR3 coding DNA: TGCAGTGCTAGGCCTAAGGGCAGTCCTGAAAAGGGCTCCTACGAGCAGTACTTC. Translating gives CSARPKGSPEKGSYEQYF.

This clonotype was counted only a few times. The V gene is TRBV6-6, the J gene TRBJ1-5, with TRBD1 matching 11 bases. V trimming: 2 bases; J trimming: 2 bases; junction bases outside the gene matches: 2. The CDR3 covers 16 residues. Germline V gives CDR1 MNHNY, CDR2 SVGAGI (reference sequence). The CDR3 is CASSYGTGGGNQPQHF. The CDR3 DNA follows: TGTGCCAGCAGTTACGGGACAGGGGGTGGCAATCAGCCCCAGCATTTT.

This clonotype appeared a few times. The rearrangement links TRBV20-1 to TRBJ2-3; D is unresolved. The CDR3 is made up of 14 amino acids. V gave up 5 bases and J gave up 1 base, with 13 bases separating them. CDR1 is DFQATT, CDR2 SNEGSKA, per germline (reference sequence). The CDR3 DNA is TGCAGTGCTTGGGGATTACCTCGCACAGATACGCAGTATTTT. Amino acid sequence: CSAWGLPRTDTQYF.

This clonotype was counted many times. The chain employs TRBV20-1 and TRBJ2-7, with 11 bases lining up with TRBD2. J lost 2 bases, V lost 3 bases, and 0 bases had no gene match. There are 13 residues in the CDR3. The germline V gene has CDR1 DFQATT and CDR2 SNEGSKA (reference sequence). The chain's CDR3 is CSARTSGAYEQYF. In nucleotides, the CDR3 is TGCAGTGCTAGGACTAGCGGGGCCTACGAGCAGTACTTC.

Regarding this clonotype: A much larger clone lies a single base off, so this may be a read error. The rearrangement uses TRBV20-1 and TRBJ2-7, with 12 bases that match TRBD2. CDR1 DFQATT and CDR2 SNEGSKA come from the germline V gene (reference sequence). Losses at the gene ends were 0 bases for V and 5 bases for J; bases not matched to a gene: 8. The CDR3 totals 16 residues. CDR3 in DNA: TGCAGTGCTAGAGACTCACTAGCGGGAGGCCCCCACGAGCAGTACTTC. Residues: CSARDSLAGGPHEQYF.

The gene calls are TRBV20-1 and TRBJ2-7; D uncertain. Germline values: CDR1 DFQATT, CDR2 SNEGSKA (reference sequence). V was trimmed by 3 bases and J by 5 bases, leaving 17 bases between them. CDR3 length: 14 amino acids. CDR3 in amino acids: CSARRILSVDEQYF. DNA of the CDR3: TGCAGTGCTAGGCGGATTCTGAGCGTGGACGAGCAGTACTTC.

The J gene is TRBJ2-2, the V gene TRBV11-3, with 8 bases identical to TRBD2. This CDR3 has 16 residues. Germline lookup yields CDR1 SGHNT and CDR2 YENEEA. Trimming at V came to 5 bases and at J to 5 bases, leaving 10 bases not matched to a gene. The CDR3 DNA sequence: TGTGCCAGCAGCCTGCGGGGGGCAGTGAGGACCGGGGAGCTGTTTTTT. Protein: CASSLRGAVRTGELFF.

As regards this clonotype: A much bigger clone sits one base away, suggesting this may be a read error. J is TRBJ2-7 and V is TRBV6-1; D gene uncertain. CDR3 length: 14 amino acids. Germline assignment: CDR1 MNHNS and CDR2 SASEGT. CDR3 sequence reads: CTSSPYGPSYEHYF. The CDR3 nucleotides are TGTACCAGCAGTCCATATGGACCGAGCTACGAGCATTACTTC.

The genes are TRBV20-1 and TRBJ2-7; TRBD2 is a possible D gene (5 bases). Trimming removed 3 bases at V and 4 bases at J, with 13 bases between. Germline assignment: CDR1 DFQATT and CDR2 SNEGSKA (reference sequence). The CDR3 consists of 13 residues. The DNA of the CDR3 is TGCAGTGCTAGTGGCCTAGCCGGTTACGAGCAGTACTTC. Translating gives CSASGLAGYEQYF.

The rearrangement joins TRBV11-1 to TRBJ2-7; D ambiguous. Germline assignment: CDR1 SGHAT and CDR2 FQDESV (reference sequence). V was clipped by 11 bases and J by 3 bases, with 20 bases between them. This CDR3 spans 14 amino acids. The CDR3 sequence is CAWGWESTHYEQYF. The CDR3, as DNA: TGTGCCTGGGGTTGGGAATCGACCCACTACGAGCAGTACTTC.

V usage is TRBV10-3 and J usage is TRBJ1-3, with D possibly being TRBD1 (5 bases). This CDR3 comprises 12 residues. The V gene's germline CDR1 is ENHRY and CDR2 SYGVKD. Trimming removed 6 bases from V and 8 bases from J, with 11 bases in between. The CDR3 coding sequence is TGTGCCATCAGAGCTGCCAGGGACACCATATATTTT. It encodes CAIRAARDTIYF.

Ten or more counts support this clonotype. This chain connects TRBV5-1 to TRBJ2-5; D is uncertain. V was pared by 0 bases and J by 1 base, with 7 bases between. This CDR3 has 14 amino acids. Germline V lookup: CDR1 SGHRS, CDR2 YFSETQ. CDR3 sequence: CASSLANGQETQYF. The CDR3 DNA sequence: TGCGCCAGCAGCTTGGCCAATGGCCAAGAGACCCAGTACTTC.

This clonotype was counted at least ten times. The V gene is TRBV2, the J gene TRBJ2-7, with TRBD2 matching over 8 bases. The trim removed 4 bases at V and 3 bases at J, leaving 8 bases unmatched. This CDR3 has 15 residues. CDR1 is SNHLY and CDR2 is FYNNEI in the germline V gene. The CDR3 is CASSAPNGRVYEQYF. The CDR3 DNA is TGTGCCAGCAGTGCCCCTAACGGGAGGGTCTACGAGCAGTACTTC.

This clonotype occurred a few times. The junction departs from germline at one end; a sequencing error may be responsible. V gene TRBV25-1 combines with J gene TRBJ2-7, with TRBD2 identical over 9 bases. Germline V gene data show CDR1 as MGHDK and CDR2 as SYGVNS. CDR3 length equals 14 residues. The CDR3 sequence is CASTLAGVSYEQYF. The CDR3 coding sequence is TGTGCTAGCACCTTAGCGGGGGTCTCCTACGAGCAGTACTTC.